The rows below give T cell receptor beta chains drawn from one sample of a study of Ad26.COV2.S vaccination and SARS-CoV-2 variants. Profiling relied on immunoSEQ multiplex PCR, and the TCRdb table lists in-frame clones only, not all of them. The sample yields about 440,000 clones, roughly 91% seen once. The sample here was peripheral blood, taken in a trial of Ad26.COV2.S vaccine versus placebo. The source of these receptors is a person between 18 and 59 years old who received the Ad26.COV2.S COVID-19 vaccine or a placebo. Both conserved end residues are part of each CDR3. Clone size is not always given. Where it is, it says once, few, many or a class for expanded clones.

j_call: TRBJ2-1
clone_size: few
v_call: TRBV6-1
cdr3_aa: CASSEKGSASNEQFF

j_call: TRBJ2-7
clone_size: NA
v_call: TRBV6-2/TRBV6-3
cdr3_aa: CASSYAAISSEQYF

j_call: TRBJ1-3
clone_size: NA
v_call: TRBV9
cdr3_aa: CASSRPERSGTIYF

j_call: TRBJ2-3
clone_size: NA
v_call: TRBV11-3
cdr3_aa: CASSPLAGGSTDTQYF

j_call: TRBJ1-3
clone_size: NA
v_call: TRBV7-6
cdr3_aa: CASSLDTSSGNTIYF

j_call: TRBJ2-3
clone_size: NA
v_call: TRBV7-2
cdr3_aa: CASSPLAGGVSDTQYF

j_call: TRBJ2-7
clone_size: NA
v_call: TRBV27
cdr3_aa: CASSFTGGYEQYF

j_call: TRBJ2-5
clone_size: NA
v_call: TRBV19
cdr3_aa: CASSLDREETQYF

j_call: TRBJ2-2
clone_size: NA
v_call: TRBV5-6
cdr3_aa: CASSLVRGGQTGELFF

j_call: TRBJ2-5
clone_size: NA
v_call: TRBV30
cdr3_aa: CAWSEGARPQETQYF

j_call: TRBJ1-2
clone_size: NA
v_call: TRBV4-3
cdr3_aa: CASSHERNYGYTF

j_call: TRBJ1-5
clone_size: NA
v_call: TRBV7-8
cdr3_aa: CASSPNLGQGNQPQHF

j_call: TRBJ2-7
clone_size: NA
v_call: TRBV5-6
cdr3_aa: CASRWGGTLSYEQYF

j_call: TRBJ1-4
clone_size: NA
v_call: TRBV7-8
cdr3_aa: CASSFNFRENEKLFF

j_call: TRBJ2-5
clone_size: NA
v_call: TRBV27
cdr3_aa: CASSLGLAGGQETQYF

j_call: TRBJ2-5
clone_size: NA
v_call: TRBV11-2
cdr3_aa: CASSSYPPGQGGKTQYF

j_call: TRBJ1-2
clone_size: NA
v_call: TRBV4-1
cdr3_aa: CASSPSGGGQGNYGYTF

j_call: TRBJ2-4
clone_size: NA
v_call: TRBV28
cdr3_aa: CATQEGGAGLSKNIQYF

j_call: TRBJ2-5
clone_size: NA
v_call: TRBV10-3
cdr3_aa: CAISESTGEGFGETQYF

j_call: TRBJ2-3
clone_size: NA
v_call: TRBV13
cdr3_aa: CASSTQADTQYF

j_call: TRBJ2-3
clone_size: NA
v_call: TRBV20-1
cdr3_aa: CSASGTGTDTQYF

j_call: TRBJ1-1
clone_size: once
v_call: TRBV5-1
cdr3_aa: CASSLAGQWGGEAFF

j_call: TRBJ1-6
clone_size: NA
v_call: TRBV9
cdr3_aa: CASSVEFGNSPLHF

j_call: TRBJ1-6
clone_size: NA
v_call: TRBV14
cdr3_aa: CASSQEGLGVYSPLHF

j_call: TRBJ2-1
clone_size: NA
v_call: TRBV5-6
cdr3_aa: CASSLIAVSSYNEQFF

j_call: TRBJ2-3
clone_size: NA
v_call: TRBV2
cdr3_aa: CASEIRGGYIDTQYF

j_call: TRBJ2-1
clone_size: NA
v_call: TRBV19
cdr3_aa: CASSVRRTNEQFF

j_call: TRBJ2-3
clone_size: few
v_call: TRBV9
cdr3_aa: CASSGGGADTQYF

j_call: TRBJ2-4
clone_size: NA
v_call: TRBV19
cdr3_aa: CASSTHETVAKNIQYF

j_call: TRBJ2-7
clone_size: once
v_call: TRBV19
cdr3_aa: CASSNRDRVLYF

j_call: TRBJ2-1
clone_size: NA
v_call: TRBV16
cdr3_aa: CASSQSYRLANEQFF

j_call: TRBJ1-2
clone_size: NA
v_call: TRBV2
cdr3_aa: CASSVETGYTF

j_call: TRBJ2-3
clone_size: NA
v_call: TRBV6-2/TRBV6-3
cdr3_aa: CASSYSGTGGDTQYF

j_call: TRBJ2-1
clone_size: NA
v_call: TRBV7-9
cdr3_aa: CASSLEAGGPGEQFF

j_call: TRBJ2-2
clone_size: NA
v_call: TRBV5-6
cdr3_aa: CASSWGFQARTGELFF

j_call: TRBJ2-1
clone_size: NA
v_call: TRBV3-1/TRBV3-2
cdr3_aa: CASSQRGRSDYNEQFF

j_call: TRBJ1-1
clone_size: once
v_call: TRBV7-9
cdr3_aa: CASSGVLNTEAFF

j_call: TRBJ2-7
clone_size: NA
v_call: TRBV7-9
cdr3_aa: CASSPRGQTTGYEQYF

j_call: TRBJ2-1
clone_size: NA
v_call: TRBV5-6
cdr3_aa: CASRPRTSGDEQFF

j_call: TRBJ2-2
clone_size: NA
v_call: TRBV4-2
cdr3_aa: CASSQGHQVLAGNTGELFF

j_call: TRBJ1-1
clone_size: NA
v_call: TRBV5-4
cdr3_aa: CASSLFRAMNTEAFF

j_call: TRBJ1-6
clone_size: NA
v_call: TRBV27
cdr3_aa: CASTRMGSSYNSPLHF

j_call: TRBJ2-7
clone_size: NA
v_call: TRBV30
cdr3_aa: CAWSQAGGVTGQYF

j_call: TRBJ2-1
clone_size: NA
v_call: TRBV5-6
cdr3_aa: CASSVGLADLYNEQFF

j_call: TRBJ2-1
clone_size: NA
v_call: TRBV6-2/TRBV6-3
cdr3_aa: CASSTDRKKQYNEQFF

j_call: TRBJ1-6
clone_size: NA
v_call: TRBV27
cdr3_aa: CASRPRVPYNSPLHF

j_call: TRBJ2-1
clone_size: few
v_call: TRBV7-2
cdr3_aa: CASSPSGSSYNEQFF

j_call: TRBJ2-5
clone_size: NA
v_call: TRBV6-2/TRBV6-3
cdr3_aa: CASSDPSGQETQYF

j_call: TRBJ2-2
clone_size: NA
v_call: TRBV7-6
cdr3_aa: CASSTPPGHITNTGELFF

j_call: TRBJ2-7
clone_size: NA
v_call: TRBV24-1
cdr3_aa: CATSDLVDNEQYF

j_call: TRBJ1-1
clone_size: few
v_call: TRBV7-9
cdr3_aa: CASSLGKRVGAFF

j_call: TRBJ2-2
clone_size: NA
v_call: TRBV3-1/TRBV3-2
cdr3_aa: CASSQLAGGNTGELFF

j_call: TRBJ1-1
clone_size: NA
v_call: TRBV5-6
cdr3_aa: CASSFGDTEAFF

j_call: TRBJ2-7
clone_size: NA
v_call: TRBV30
cdr3_aa: CAWSVRAGFEQYF

j_call: TRBJ2-5
clone_size: NA
v_call: TRBV5-1
cdr3_aa: CASSPILLARETQYF